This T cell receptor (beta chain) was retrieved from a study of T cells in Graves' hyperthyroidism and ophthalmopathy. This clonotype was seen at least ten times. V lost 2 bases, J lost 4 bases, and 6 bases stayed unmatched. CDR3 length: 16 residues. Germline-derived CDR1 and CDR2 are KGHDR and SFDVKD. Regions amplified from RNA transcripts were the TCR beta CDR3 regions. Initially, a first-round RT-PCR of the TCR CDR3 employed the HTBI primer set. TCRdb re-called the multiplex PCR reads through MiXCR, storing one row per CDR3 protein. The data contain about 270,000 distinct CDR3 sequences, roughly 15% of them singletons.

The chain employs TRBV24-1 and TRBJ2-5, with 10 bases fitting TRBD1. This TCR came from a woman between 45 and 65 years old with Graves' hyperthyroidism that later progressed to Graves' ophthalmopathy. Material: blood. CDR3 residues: CATSDSRTGGRETQYF. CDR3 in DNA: TGTGCCACCAGTGATTCTCGGACAGGGGGTAGAGAGACCCAGTACTTC.